This paragraph reports one T cell receptor (beta chain). Its target is not known. The assay that was used to sequence DNA from cultured CD4+ T cells was the Oncomine TCR Beta short-read assay. The source of extracted genomic DNA was cultured CD4+ T cells. TCRdb re-derived calls from the PCR reads in MiXCR, one entry per CDR3 protein. The table lists 10,000 to 12,000 distinct CDR3 sequences, about four fifths of them singletons. The data derive from a study of vaccination and CD4 T cells after COVID-19. Trimming took off 5 bases at V and 2 bases at J, with 13 bases between the two ends. Germline V gene sequence: CDR1 ENHRY, CDR2 SYGVKD. The CDR3 is 14 amino acids. The treatment here: approximately 10-day PBMC culture with coronavirus spike peptide pools or control peptides (ViraFEST assay). The authors cultured roughly 1.9 million PBMCs per well with 7.5 to 10 IU/ml IL-2 and 8.5 to 10 ug/ml peptide pools. Days 3 and 7 saw half the medium replaced with fresh IL-2 medium.

The receptor was isolated from a human donor who had recovered from COVID-19. Sequencing was carried out using CD4+ T cells from blood, cultured in vitro. The chain recombines TRBV10-3 with TRBJ2-7; tentatively, D is TRBD1 (6 bases). The CDR3 loop is CAISRSTGTYEQYF. The CDR3 region has the DNA TGTGCCATCAGTAGGTCTACAGGGACCTACGAGCAGTACTTC.